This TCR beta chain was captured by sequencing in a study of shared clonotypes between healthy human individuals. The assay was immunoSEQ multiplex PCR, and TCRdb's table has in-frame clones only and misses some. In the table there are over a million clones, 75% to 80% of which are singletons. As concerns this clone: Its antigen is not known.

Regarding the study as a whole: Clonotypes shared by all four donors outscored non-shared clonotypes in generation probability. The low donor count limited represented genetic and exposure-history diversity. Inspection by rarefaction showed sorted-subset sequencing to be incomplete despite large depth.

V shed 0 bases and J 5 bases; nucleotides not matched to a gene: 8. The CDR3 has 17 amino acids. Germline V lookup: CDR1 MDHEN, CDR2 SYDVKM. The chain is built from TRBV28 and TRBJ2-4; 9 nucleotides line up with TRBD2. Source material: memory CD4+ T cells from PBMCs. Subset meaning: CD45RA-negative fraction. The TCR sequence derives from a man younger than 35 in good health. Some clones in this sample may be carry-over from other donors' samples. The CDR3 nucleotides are TGTGCCAGCAGTTTATGGGGCGGGAGGGCCCAGCAAAACATTCAGTACTTC. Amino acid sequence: CASSLWGGRAQQNIQYF.